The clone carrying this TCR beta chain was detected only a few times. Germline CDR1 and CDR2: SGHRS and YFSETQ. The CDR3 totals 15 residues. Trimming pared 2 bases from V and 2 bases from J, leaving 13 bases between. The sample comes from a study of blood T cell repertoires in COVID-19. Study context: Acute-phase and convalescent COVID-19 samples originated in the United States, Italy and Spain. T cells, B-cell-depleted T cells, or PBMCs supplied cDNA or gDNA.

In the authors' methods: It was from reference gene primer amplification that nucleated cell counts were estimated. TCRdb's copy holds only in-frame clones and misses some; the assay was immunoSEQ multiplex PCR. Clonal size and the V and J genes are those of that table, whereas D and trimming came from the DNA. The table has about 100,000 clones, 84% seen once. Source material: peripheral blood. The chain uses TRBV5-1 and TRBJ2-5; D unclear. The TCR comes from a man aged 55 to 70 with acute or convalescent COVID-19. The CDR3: CASSLQPTQQETQYF. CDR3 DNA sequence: TGCGCCAGCAGCTTACAACCAACACAGCAAGAGACCCAGTACTTC.